A selection of T cell receptor beta chains follows, all from one sample in a study of blood T cells in healthy people across ages. TCRdb reprocessed the 5' RACE reads with MiXCR, giving one entry per CDR3 protein. The data hold approximately 690,000 distinct CDR3 sequences, with under 65% observed a single time. The sequencing input was blood. Source of these receptors: a man aged 55 to 69 in good health. Each CDR3 is given with its conserved first and last residue. A D gene is named only where the DNA matches it firmly. Expanded clones get a size class; other rows say once, few or many, or leave the size out.

CDR3 length,J gene,V gene,clone size,D gene,CDR3 protein,CDR3 DNA
15,TRBJ2-5,TRBV9,-,TRBD1,CASSSLGTGGETQYF,TGTGCCAGCAGCAGTCTTGGGACAGGCGGGGAGACCCAGTACTTC
17,TRBJ1-3,TRBV20-1,-,TRBD1,CSARDMGQGAVGNTIYF,TGCAGTGCTAGAGATATGGGACAGGGGGCAGTTGGAAACACCATATATTTT
16,TRBJ2-4,TRBV7-2,few,-,CASSLDRGIPGNIQYF,TGTGCCAGCAGCTTAGATCGGGGGATACCGGGAAACATTCAGTACTTC
11,TRBJ2-5,TRBV29-1,-,-,CSVQRGETQYF,TGCAGCGTTCAGAGGGGTGAGACCCAGTACTTC
13,TRBJ2-7,TRBV25-1,-,-,CASRMTGSYEQYF,TGTGCCAGCAGGATGACAGGCTCCTACGAGCAGTACTTC
15,TRBJ2-1,TRBV4-1,-,-,CASSQPIWGSDEQFF,TGCGCCAGCAGCCAACCCATCTGGGGGAGCGATGAGCAGTTCTTC
16,TRBJ2-1,TRBV28,-,TRBD2,CASSQLAARSYNEQFF,TGTGCCAGCAGTCAGCTAGCGGCCAGAAGCTACAATGAGCAGTTCTTC
16,TRBJ2-2,TRBV5-1,once,TRBD2,CASRGTSGEVTGELFF,TGCGCCAGCAGAGGGACTAGCGGGGAAGTCACCGGGGAGCTGTTTTTT
15,TRBJ2-5,TRBV27,few,-,CASSLSHRPQETQYF,TGTGCCAGCAGTTTATCTCACCGCCCTCAAGAGACCCAGTACTTC
13,TRBJ2-7,TRBV4-1,-,TRBD1,CASSQKQGAEQYF,TGCGCCAGCAGCCAAAAACAGGGGGCCGAGCAGTACTTC
15,TRBJ2-7,TRBV18,many,TRBD1,CASSPGTGSSYEQYF,TGTGCCAGCAGCCCCGGGACAGGGAGCTCCTACGAGCAGTACTTC
14,TRBJ1-1,TRBV10-3,-,-,CAISAERRDTEAFF,TGTGCCATCAGCGCTGAAAGGAGGGACACTGAAGCTTTCTTT
14,TRBJ1-6,TRBV20-1,once,-,CSALQGSNNSPLHF,TGCAGTGCTCTACAGGGCTCCAACAATTCACCCCTCCACTTT
13,TRBJ1-1,TRBV10-3,once,TRBD1,CAISPTGTTEAFF,TGTGCCATCAGCCCGACAGGGACCACTGAAGCTTTCTTT
13,TRBJ2-1,TRBV28,many,-,CASSWALYNEQFF,TGTGCCAGCAGTTGGGCCCTCTACAATGAGCAGTTCTTC
17,TRBJ2-5,TRBV11-3,-,TRBD1,CASSLGAQTGGWETQYF,TGTGCCAGCAGCTTAGGCGCCCAGACAGGGGGCTGGGAGACCCAGTACTTC
12,TRBJ2-7,TRBV3-1,many,-,CASSQSGGEQYF,TGTGCCAGCAGCCAAAGTGGTGGCGAGCAGTACTTC
16,TRBJ2-7,TRBV27,few,TRBD1,CASSITPTGNSYEQYF,TGTGCCAGCAGTATAACTCCGACAGGGAACTCCTACGAGCAGTACTTC
14,TRBJ2-7,TRBV20-1,few,-,CSARGGAWTYEQYF,TGCAGTGCTAGGGGCGGGGCTTGGACCTACGAGCAGTACTTC
14,TRBJ2-5,TRBV4-1,few,TRBD1,CASSQGTGVGTQYF,TGCGCCAGCAGCCAGGGGACAGGGGTTGGGACCCAGTACTTC
13,TRBJ2-1,TRBV9,once,-,CASSGGTVYRQFF,TGTGCCAGCAGCGGGGGGACGGTCTACCGGCAGTTCTTC
14,TRBJ2-1,TRBV7-2,-,TRBD2,CAEGRGGTLPEQFF,TGTGCCGAGGGTCGGGGGGGAACCCTCCCTGAGCAGTTCTTC
15,TRBJ2-3,TRBV5-6,-,TRBD1,CTSSLGQGRTDTQYF,TGTACCAGCAGCTTGGGACAGGGGCGCACAGATACGCAGTATTTT
14,TRBJ2-5,TRBV3-1,once,-,CASSPLALQETQYF,TGTGCCAGCAGCCCTCTAGCGCTCCAAGAGACCCAGTACTTC
14,TRBJ2-5,TRBV10-3,-,TRBD1,CAISEPQGAREQYF,TGTGCCATCAGTGAGCCACAGGGGGCGAGGGAGCAGTACTTC
17,TRBJ2-5,TRBV7-2,-,TRBD2,CASSLFGSGRTQETQYF,TGTGCCAGCAGCTTATTCGGTAGCGGGAGAACACAAGAGACCCAGTACTTC
14,TRBJ2-5,TRBV5-1,many,TRBD1,CASSLQGAQETQYF,TGTGCCAGCAGCCTACAGGGGGCCCAAGAGACCCAGTACTTC
17,TRBJ1-5,TRBV21-1,-,-,CASFPIVRTGTNQPQHF,TGTGCCAGCTTCCCGATAGTCCGGACAGGGACCAATCAGCCCCAGCATTTT
15,TRBJ2-6,TRBV6-2/TRBV6-3,-,-,CATREGATGANVLTF,TGTGCCACCCGGGAGGGGGCTACTGGGGCCAACGTCCTGACTTTC
14,TRBJ2-1,TRBV20-1,-,TRBD2,CSAILAGGKNEQFF,TGCAGTGCCATCCTAGCGGGGGGGAAAAATGAGCAGTTCTTC
18,TRBJ2-6,TRBV5-1,-,TRBD2,CASSLAAGGSSGANVLTF,TGCGCCAGCAGCTTGGCCGCGGGGGGTTCCTCTGGGGCCAACGTCCTGACTTTC
16,TRBJ1-2,TRBV27,-,TRBD1,CASSLYAGQGGYGYTF,TGTGCCAGCAGTTTATACGCGGGACAGGGTGGCTATGGCTACACCTTC
13,TRBJ2-3,TRBV28,once,-,CASSPSWSDTQYF,TGTGCCAGCAGCCCCTCGTGGTCAGATACGCAGTATTTT
17,TRBJ1-5,TRBV6-6,-,-,CASSFLLRQVGNQPQHF,TGTGCCAGCAGTTTCTTGCTTAGACAGGTCGGCAATCAGCCCCAGCATTTT
15,TRBJ2-3,TRBV12-3/TRBV12-4,-,-,CASSLRAGITDTQYF,TGTGCCAGCAGTTTGAGGGCAGGGATCACAGATACGCAGTATTTT
14,TRBJ1-2,TRBV6-6,-,TRBD1,CASRETGGDTGYTF,TGTGCCAGCAGGGAGACAGGGGGCGATACTGGCTACACCTTC
13,TRBJ2-5,TRBV5-1,few,-,CASSLEQDNEQYF,TGCGCCAGCAGCTTGGAGCAGGACAATGAGCAGTACTTC
15,TRBJ2-5,TRBV10-3,-,TRBD1,CATMRQGPLQETQYF,TGTGCCACCATGCGACAGGGCCCACTCCAAGAGACCCAGTACTTC
16,TRBJ2-5,TRBV6-5,-,-,CASSILNGGKGETQYF,TGTGCCAGCAGTATTCTAAATGGGGGGAAAGGAGAGACCCAGTACTTC
15,TRBJ2-1,TRBV15,-,TRBD1,CATSAGGTGRNEQFF,TGTGCCACCAGCGCAGGGGGTACTGGACGAAATGAGCAGTTCTTC
13,TRBJ2-1,TRBV5-1,-,-,CASAKSQGNEQFF,TGCGCCAGCGCCAAGAGTCAGGGAAATGAGCAGTTCTTC
14,TRBJ1-2,TRBV10-3,-,-,CAISLRHGTYGNTF,TGTGCCATCAGCCTCCGACACGGGACCTATGGCAACACCTTC
14,TRBJ2-5,TRBV20-1,-,TRBD2,CSGSDASGGETQYF,TGCAGTGGGTCCGATGCCAGCGGGGGAGAGACCCAGTACTTC